These T cell receptor beta chains were read from a single sample in a study of OX40 agonist ivuxolimab in advanced cancers. TCRdb's copy holds only in-frame clones and misses some; the assay was immunoSEQ multiplex PCR. The profile shows some 50,000 clones, more than 75% of them singletons. Sequenced material: CD4+ or CD8+ T cells sorted from blood, taken in a trial of the OX40 agonist ivuxolimab. Receptors originate from an adult with an advanced solid tumor such as melanoma, head and neck, liver or kidney cancer. CDR3s include the opening cysteine and the closing phenylalanine or tryptophan. The order of the fields is CDR3 length, D gene, clone size, J gene, V gene, CDR3 protein, CDR3 DNA. The D gene is left open where the match is weak. Expanded clones get a size class; other rows say once, few or many, or leave the size out.

cdr3_length: 18
d_call: TRBD1
clone_size: .
j_call: TRBJ1-2
v_call: TRBV11-2
cdr3_aa: CASSLGREGGVLGYGYTF
cdr3_nt: TGTGCCAGCAGCTTAGGGAGGGAAGGGGGCGTATTGGGCTATGGCTACACCTTC

cdr3_length: 12
d_call: .
clone_size: .
j_call: TRBJ2-5
v_call: TRBV7-2
cdr3_aa: CASSSGLGGRYF
cdr3_nt: TGTGCCAGCAGCTCTGGATTGGGTGGCAGGTACTTC

cdr3_length: 14
d_call: .
clone_size: .
j_call: TRBJ2-7
v_call: TRBV19
cdr3_aa: CASSISGSSYEQYF
cdr3_nt: TGTGCCAGTAGTATCTCCGGCAGCTCCTACGAGCAGTACTTC

cdr3_length: 16
d_call: .
clone_size: .
j_call: TRBJ1-5
v_call: TRBV6-1
cdr3_aa: CASSGKGFYSNQPQHF
cdr3_nt: TGTGCCAGCAGTGGAAAAGGATTCTATAGCAATCAGCCCCAGCATTTT

cdr3_length: 13
d_call: .
clone_size: .
j_call: TRBJ2-1
v_call: TRBV5-6
cdr3_aa: CASGDQGFNEQFF
cdr3_nt: TGTGCCAGCGGTGATCAGGGGTTCAATGAGCAGTTCTTC

cdr3_length: 16
d_call: TRBD2
clone_size: .
j_call: TRBJ2-5
v_call: TRBV5-4
cdr3_aa: CASSFGVAGGLETQYF
cdr3_nt: TGTGCCAGCAGCTTCGGGGTAGCGGGAGGATTGGAGACCCAGTACTTC

cdr3_length: 15
d_call: .
clone_size: .
j_call: TRBJ1-5
v_call: TRBV9
cdr3_aa: CASSVGGGNGQPQHF
cdr3_nt: TGTGCCAGCAGCGTAGGTGGAGGGAATGGGCAGCCCCAGCATTTT

cdr3_length: 13
d_call: .
clone_size: .
j_call: TRBJ2-7
v_call: TRBV4-2
cdr3_aa: CASSQGRDAEQYF
cdr3_nt: TGTGCCAGCAGCCAAGGGCGGGACGCCGAGCAGTACTTC

cdr3_length: 14
d_call: TRBD1
clone_size: .
j_call: TRBJ2-7
v_call: TRBV4-1
cdr3_aa: CASSVGQSSYEQYF
cdr3_nt: TGCGCCAGCAGCGTGGGACAGAGCTCCTACGAGCAGTACTTC

cdr3_length: 16
d_call: TRBD2
clone_size: .
j_call: TRBJ2-3
v_call: TRBV4-1
cdr3_aa: CASSLSSGGSTDTQYF
cdr3_nt: TGCGCCAGCAGCCTAAGCAGCGGGGGTAGCACAGATACGCAGTATTTT

cdr3_length: 18
d_call: .
clone_size: .
j_call: TRBJ1-3
v_call: TRBV2
cdr3_aa: CASSKTWEGGSFGNTIYF
cdr3_nt: TGTGCCAGCAGCAAAACCTGGGAGGGGGGCTCATTTGGAAACACCATATATTTT

cdr3_length: 16
d_call: .
clone_size: .
j_call: TRBJ2-1
v_call: TRBV4-2
cdr3_aa: CASSQPLPDAHNEQFF
cdr3_nt: TGTGCCAGCAGCCAACCTTTACCCGACGCACACAATGAGCAGTTCTTC

cdr3_length: 14
d_call: TRBD1
clone_size: .
j_call: TRBJ2-1
v_call: TRBV25-1
cdr3_aa: CASSLTGNNNEQFF
cdr3_nt: TGTGCCAGCAGTTTGACAGGGAATAACAATGAGCAGTTCTTC

cdr3_length: 12
d_call: .
clone_size: .
j_call: TRBJ1-1
v_call: TRBV30
cdr3_aa: CAWSRWNTEAFF
cdr3_nt: TGTGCCTGGAGTCGATGGAACACTGAAGCTTTCTTT

cdr3_length: 15
d_call: .
clone_size: .
j_call: TRBJ2-1
v_call: TRBV28
cdr3_aa: CASSFGADLVDEQFF
cdr3_nt: TGTGCCAGCAGTTTTGGGGCGGACCTCGTGGATGAGCAGTTCTTC

cdr3_length: 12
d_call: .
clone_size: once
j_call: TRBJ2-7
v_call: TRBV6-5
cdr3_aa: CASSYHNREQYF
cdr3_nt: TGTGCCAGCAGTTACCACAATCGCGAGCAGTACTTC

cdr3_length: 15
d_call: TRBD2
clone_size: .
j_call: TRBJ2-1
v_call: TRBV7-8
cdr3_aa: CASSLLRGGEAQQFF
cdr3_nt: TGTGCCAGCAGCTTATTGCGGGGGGGCGAAGCTCAGCAGTTCTTC

cdr3_length: 16
d_call: TRBD2
clone_size: .
j_call: TRBJ2-7
v_call: TRBV6-5
cdr3_aa: CASSYEPSGSIYEQYF
cdr3_nt: TGTGCCAGCAGTTACGAACCTAGCGGGAGTATCTACGAGCAGTACTTC

cdr3_length: 11
d_call: .
clone_size: .
j_call: TRBJ1-1
v_call: TRBV30
cdr3_aa: CAWRPGAEAFF
cdr3_nt: TGTGCCTGGAGACCGGGAGCTGAAGCTTTCTTT

cdr3_length: 13
d_call: .
clone_size: .
j_call: TRBJ1-2
v_call: TRBV4-1
cdr3_aa: CASSQGTNYGYTF
cdr3_nt: TGCGCCAGCAGCCAGGGGACAAATTATGGCTACACCTTC

cdr3_length: 13
d_call: .
clone_size: .
j_call: TRBJ1-2
v_call: TRBV30
cdr3_aa: CAWTITRGGGYTF
cdr3_nt: TGTGCCTGGACTATCACACGAGGGGGGGGCTACACCTTC

cdr3_length: 16
d_call: .
clone_size: .
j_call: TRBJ2-2
v_call: TRBV13
cdr3_aa: CASSPEGTSNTGELFF
cdr3_nt: TGTGCCAGCAGCCCTGAGGGGACTTCCAACACCGGGGAGCTGTTTTTT

cdr3_length: 15
d_call: TRBD2
clone_size: .
j_call: TRBJ2-3
v_call: TRBV29-1
cdr3_aa: CSVELAVRDPSTQYF
cdr3_nt: TGCAGCGTTGAACTAGCGGTACGAGACCCGAGTACGCAGTATTTT

cdr3_length: 19
d_call: TRBD2
clone_size: once
j_call: TRBJ2-3
v_call: TRBV11-2
cdr3_aa: CASSPVPGLAGLSTDTQYF
cdr3_nt: TGTGCCAGCAGCCCGGTACCGGGACTAGCGGGACTTAGCACAGATACGCAGTATTTT

cdr3_length: 13
d_call: .
clone_size: .
j_call: TRBJ1-1
v_call: TRBV27
cdr3_aa: CASSGGWNTEAFF
cdr3_nt: TGTGCCAGCAGTGGGGGTTGGAACACTGAAGCTTTCTTT

cdr3_length: 16
d_call: .
clone_size: .
j_call: TRBJ1-5
v_call: TRBV28
cdr3_aa: CASSPNDRNPHQPQHF
cdr3_nt: TGTGCCAGCAGTCCGAACGACAGGAATCCCCATCAGCCCCAGCATTTT

cdr3_length: 15
d_call: .
clone_size: .
j_call: TRBJ2-7
v_call: TRBV6-1
cdr3_aa: CASSEFRGLLYEQYF
cdr3_nt: TGTGCCAGCAGTGAATTTCGGGGGTTATTGTACGAGCAGTACTTC

cdr3_length: 17
d_call: TRBD2
clone_size: .
j_call: TRBJ2-1
v_call: TRBV4-1
cdr3_aa: CASSQELAGGIYNEQFF
cdr3_nt: TGCGCCAGCAGCCAGGAACTAGCGGGGGGAATATACAATGAGCAGTTCTTC

cdr3_length: 16
d_call: TRBD1
clone_size: .
j_call: TRBJ1-4
v_call: TRBV18
cdr3_aa: CASSYRGNPTNEKLFF
cdr3_nt: TGTGCCAGCTCGTACAGGGGGAACCCAACTAATGAAAAACTGTTTTTT

cdr3_length: 12
d_call: .
clone_size: .
j_call: TRBJ2-7
v_call: TRBV11-2
cdr3_aa: CASSLGGGEQYF
cdr3_nt: TGTGCCAGCAGCTTAGGCGGTGGCGAGCAGTACTTC

cdr3_length: 14
d_call: TRBD2
clone_size: .
j_call: TRBJ2-7
v_call: TRBV7-2
cdr3_aa: CASSLTSGSYEQYF
cdr3_nt: TGTGCCAGCAGCTTAACTAGCGGCTCCTACGAGCAGTACTTC

cdr3_length: 11
d_call: .
clone_size: once
j_call: TRBJ2-2
v_call: TRBV2
cdr3_aa: CASSPTGELFF
cdr3_nt: TGTGCCAGCAGCCCCACCGGGGAGCTGTTTTTT

cdr3_length: 16
d_call: TRBD2
clone_size: .
j_call: TRBJ2-5
v_call: TRBV9
cdr3_aa: CASSVGTSPSQETQYF
cdr3_nt: TGTGCCAGCAGCGTCGGGACTAGCCCGAGCCAAGAGACCCAGTACTTC

cdr3_length: 13
d_call: .
clone_size: .
j_call: TRBJ2-1
v_call: TRBV29-1
cdr3_aa: CSVERVDVNEQFF
cdr3_nt: TGCAGCGTTGAGCGGGTAGACGTGAATGAGCAGTTCTTC

cdr3_length: 15
d_call: TRBD2
clone_size: .
j_call: TRBJ2-3
v_call: TRBV9
cdr3_aa: CASSWSGGGTDTQYF
cdr3_nt: TGTGCCAGCAGTTGGAGCGGGGGCGGCACAGATACGCAGTATTTT

cdr3_length: 16
d_call: .
clone_size: .
j_call: TRBJ2-3
v_call: TRBV7-9
cdr3_aa: CASSPKLATRGDTQYF
cdr3_nt: TGTGCCAGCAGCCCAAAACTAGCTACTAGGGGGGATACGCAGTATTTT

cdr3_length: 14
d_call: .
clone_size: .
j_call: TRBJ2-1
v_call: TRBV28
cdr3_aa: CASSLAPPADEQFF
cdr3_nt: TGTGCCAGCAGTTTAGCCCCACCGGCCGATGAGCAGTTCTTC

cdr3_length: 16
d_call: .
clone_size: .
j_call: TRBJ2-2
v_call: TRBV2
cdr3_aa: CASSEWLATNTGELFF
cdr3_nt: TGTGCCAGCAGTGAATGGCTAGCCACGAACACCGGGGAGCTGTTTTTT

cdr3_length: 12
d_call: .
clone_size: few
j_call: TRBJ1-3
v_call: TRBV4-1
cdr3_aa: CASSQEGNTIYF
cdr3_nt: TGCGCCAGCAGCCAAGAAGGAAACACCATATATTTT

cdr3_length: 12
d_call: TRBD2
clone_size: .
j_call: TRBJ2-5
v_call: TRBV19
cdr3_aa: CASSGLGETQYF
cdr3_nt: TGTGCCAGTAGCGGACTAGGAGAGACCCAGTACTTC

cdr3_length: 15
d_call: TRBD1
clone_size: .
j_call: TRBJ1-1
v_call: TRBV4-2
cdr3_aa: CASSQLGQGRTEAFF
cdr3_nt: TGTGCCAGCAGCCAATTAGGACAGGGTCGGACTGAAGCTTTCTTT

cdr3_length: 11
d_call: .
clone_size: .
j_call: TRBJ2-7
v_call: TRBV20-1
cdr3_aa: CSANLGLEQYF
cdr3_nt: TGCAGTGCTAACCTAGGCCTCGAGCAGTACTTC

cdr3_length: 14
d_call: .
clone_size: .
j_call: TRBJ2-2
v_call: TRBV27
cdr3_aa: CASSLRHLTGELFF
cdr3_nt: TGTGCCAGCAGTCTACGACACTTGACCGGGGAGCTGTTTTTT

cdr3_length: 13
d_call: .
clone_size: many
j_call: TRBJ1-2
v_call: TRBV27
cdr3_aa: CASSLRGNYGYTF
cdr3_nt: TGTGCCAGCAGTCTTCGGGGAAACTATGGCTACACCTTC

cdr3_length: 14
d_call: .
clone_size: .
j_call: TRBJ2-7
v_call: TRBV5-5
cdr3_aa: CASSLPDSSYEQYF
cdr3_nt: TGTGCCAGCAGCTTACCTGACAGCTCCTACGAGCAGTACTTC

cdr3_length: 16
d_call: .
clone_size: .
j_call: TRBJ2-3
v_call: TRBV27
cdr3_aa: CASSPITPSSTDTQYF
cdr3_nt: TGTGCCAGCAGCCCGATTACCCCGTCTAGCACAGATACGCAGTATTTT